The 24 T cell receptor beta chains given below trace back to one sample, sequenced in a study of a mutant IDH1 vaccine in newly diagnosed glioma (dated by TCRdb to the early 2020s). Library generation was performed with the immunoSEQ multiplex PCR assay. TCRdb provides this immuneACCESS table in a form limited to in-frame rearrangements. Some clones are lacking; in checked studies, under half of them reflect an unresolved V gene, and why the rest are absent is not known. In all, the sample holds 90,000 to 95,000 clones, and about 80% of those were seen once. Of the sample, roughly 6.8% falls within the top ten clones. The time point label here, explained by the study, means: baseline, week 1 (first vaccination visit). This specimen's treatment or condition label, interpreted: pre-vaccination baseline after standard-of-care therapy. Sample: PBMCs, taken from a glioma patient treated with radiotherapy, temozolomide or both. All receptors come from a woman between 50 and 59 years old with glioma.

The chain carries TRBV28 and TRBJ2-7; 8 nucleotides align to TRBD1. Germline V gene sequence: CDR1 MDHEN, CDR2 SYDVKM. Trimming cost V 3 bases and J 6 bases; bases outside gene matches: 10. This CDR3 is built from 15 residues. The DNA of the CDR3 is TGTGCCAGCAGTTTGGACAGGGCCGCGTCTCCCGAGCAGTACTTC. The encoded protein is CASSLDRAASPEQYF.

The chain employs TRBV5-6 and TRBJ1-5; D uncertain. Trimming shortened V by 0 bases and J by 6 bases, and 10 bases separated the two germline ends. The CDR3 is 14 residues long. The germline gives CDR1 SGHDT, CDR2 YYEEEE. Here the CDR3 reads CASSLGSVGQPQHF. As DNA, the CDR3 is TGTGCCAGCAGCTTGGGTTCAGTTGGTCAGCCCCAGCATTTT.

The gene calls are TRBV5-1 and TRBJ1-6; unclear D gene. This CDR3 is 17 amino acids long. V was pared by 0 bases and J by 1 base, with 11 bases between. CDR1 and CDR2 (germline): SGHRS, YFSETQ. The CDR3 is CASSLGGKGSYNSPLHF. The CDR3 nucleotides read TGCGCCAGCAGCTTGGGAGGGAAAGGGTCCTATAATTCACCCCTCCACTTT.

V is TRBV10-3 and J is TRBJ2-2; D unclear. Trimming took 0 bases from V and 4 from J, leaving 3 bases between them. This CDR3 has 13 residues. Germline V lookup: CDR1 ENHRY, CDR2 SYGVKD. The chain's CDR3 is CAISESITGELFF. CDR3 nucleotides: TGTGCCATCAGTGAGTCAATCACCGGGGAGCTGTTTTTT.

The genes are TRBV7-3 and TRBJ1-2; the D is unclear. Germline V gene data show CDR1 as SGHTA and CDR2 as FQGTGA. There are 13 residues in the CDR3. The germline V and J ends were trimmed by 5 bases and 6 bases, with 13 bases remaining between them. CDR3 DNA sequence: TGTGCCAGCAGCGCCGGAGGAGGAGATGGCTACACCTTC. Protein: CASSAGGGDGYTF.

J is TRBJ1-2 and V is TRBV9; 10 nucleotides agree with TRBD1. With V trimmed by 2 bases and J by 3 bases, 4 bases remained unmatched. The CDR3 runs 15 residues. Per the germline V gene, CDR1 is SGDLS and CDR2 is YYNGEE. The CDR3 is CASSVTGTGDYGYTF. In nucleotides, the CDR3 is TGTGCCAGCAGCGTTACCGGGACAGGGGACTATGGCTACACCTTC.

CDR3 in amino acids: CASKIPPGAGYGYTF. The CDR3, as DNA: TGCGCCAGCAAAATACCCCCGGGGGCTGGCTATGGCTACACCTTC. The chain uses TRBV5-1 and TRBJ1-2; D perhaps matches TRBD1 (6 bases). Trimming cost V 6 bases and J 4 bases, with 19 bases left between them. This CDR3 contains 15 residues. Germline assignment: CDR1 SGHRS and CDR2 YFSETQ.

The J gene is TRBJ1-2, the V gene TRBV27; 9 bases align to TRBD1. Trimming at V came to 2 bases and at J to 4 bases, leaving 5 bases not matched to a gene. The CDR3 sequence is 15 residues long. Per germline, CDR1 MNHEY and CDR2 SMNVEV (reference sequence). For the CDR3, the DNA is TGTGCCAGCAGTTTAACCGGGACAGGGTTCTATGGCTACACCTTC. Encoded protein: CASSLTGTGFYGYTF.

The genes are TRBV5-8 and TRBJ2-5; D ambiguous. The germline V gene encodes CDR1 SGHTS and CDR2 YDEGEE. The CDR3 has 12 amino acids. Trimming removed 0 bases from V and 4 bases from J, with 4 bases in between. CDR3 sequence: CASSLARETQYF. The CDR3 DNA reads as TGTGCCAGCAGCTTGGCCCGAGAGACCCAGTACTTC.

The V call is TRBV4-2, the J call TRBJ2-7, with a weak D call TRBD2 (6 bases). The CDR3 contains 16 residues. Germline loops: CDR1 LGHNA, CDR2 YNFKEQ. V was pared by 2 bases and J by 2 bases, with 16 bases between. The CDR3 reads CASSQSGLATAYEQYF. DNA of the CDR3: TGTGCCAGCAGCCAATCGGGGCTAGCGACCGCCTACGAGCAGTACTTC.

The chain has TRBV10-3 and TRBJ1-6, with 7 positions matching TRBD1. Germline CDR1 is ENHRY and CDR2 is SYGVKD. Unmatched junction bases numbered 9, after V lost 11 bases and J lost 5 bases. The CDR3 length is 14 residues. CDR3 nucleotides: TGTGCCGCCTCCGGGACAGTCAATAATTCACCCCTCCACTTT. Its protein product is CAASGTVNNSPLHF.

The chain combines TRBV20-1 with TRBJ2-5; D is unclear. V gave up 1 base and J gave up 5 bases, with 5 bases separating them. Germline V gives CDR1 DFQATT, CDR2 SNEGSKA (reference sequence). The CDR3 consists of 11 residues. DNA for the CDR3: TGCAGTGCTAGAGCTGGTGAGACCCAGTACTTC. As protein: CSARAGETQYF.

The chain combines TRBV14 with TRBJ2-2, with D perhaps matching TRBD1 (5 bases). CDR3 size: 17 residues. Trimming removed 0 bases at V and 5 bases at J, with 16 bases between. Germline CDR1 is SGHDN and CDR2 is FVKESK. CDR3 in DNA: TGTGCCAGCAGCCAAGAAGTTAGGACACTATTAACCGGGGAGCTGTTTTTT. It codes for CASSQEVRTLLTGELFF.

This chain uses TRBV5-4 with TRBJ2-4; 8 bases fit TRBD2. V lost 4 bases and J lost 3; bases outside the gene matches: 6. This CDR3 contains 15 residues. CDR1 is SGHNT and CDR2 is YYREEE in the germline V gene (reference sequence). The CDR3 coding sequence is TGTGCCAGCAGCCAGGACGCGGGGGGCAAAAACATTCAGTACTTC. Amino acids: CASSQDAGGKNIQYF. Looking up the rest from reference TRBV5-4 and TRBJ2-4 gives the full variable domain: ETGVTQSPTHLIKTRGQQVTLRCSSQSGHNTVSWYQQALGQGPQFIFQYYREEENGRGNFPPRFSGLQFPNYSSELNVNALELDDSALYLCASSQDAGGKNIQYFGAGTRLSVL.

CDR3 sequence reads: CSVGRGSPDTQYF. The CDR3 DNA follows: TGCAGCGTTGGACGGGGGAGCCCAGATACGCAGTATTTT. The chain employs TRBV29-1 and TRBJ2-3, with D tentatively TRBD2 (6 bases). Per germline, CDR1 SQVTM and CDR2 ANQGSEA. This CDR3 region has 13 residues. V shed 4 bases and J shed 4 bases, with 12 bases lying between them.

J is TRBJ2-4 and V is TRBV6-1, with D unclear. CDR1 and CDR2 from the germline V gene are MNHNS and SASEGT. This CDR3 is 14 amino acids long. Trimming stripped 0 bases from V and 9 bases from J, with 12 bases between. The CDR3 bases are TGTGCCAGCAGTGAAGCGCAAGGGTCTGGCATTCAGTACTTC. Residues: CASSEAQGSGIQYF.

This clone has just one count. This chain connects TRBV7-9 to TRBJ1-6, with a tentative D call TRBD1 (5 bases). Germline values: CDR1 SEHNR, CDR2 FQNEAQ (reference sequence). V gave up 5 bases and J gave up 7 bases, with 9 bases separating them. The CDR3 spans 13 residues. CDR3: CASSPQANSPLHF. CDR3 nucleotide sequence: TGTGCCAGCAGCCCACAGGCAAATTCACCCCTCCACTTT.

The chain has TRBV18 and TRBJ1-2, with a weak D call TRBD1 (6 bases). The CDR3 runs 13 residues. The V end was cut by 2 bases, the J end by 4 bases, with 8 bases between. From germline, CDR1 is KGHSH and CDR2 LQKENI. As DNA, the CDR3 is TGTGCCAGCTCACCATCGGACAGCTATGGCTACACCTTC. Translating it yields CASSPSDSYGYTF.

The V and J genes are TRBV13 and TRBJ2-7; possible D gene TRBD2, 7 bases. Germline V gives CDR1 PRHDT, CDR2 FYEKMQ (reference sequence). The length of the CDR3 is 15 residues. Deletions cut 4 bases from V and 0 bases from J, with 13 bases between. DNA of the CDR3: TGTGCCAGCAGCTGGAAGGCGGGGGCCTCCTACGAGCAGTACTTC. This codes for CASSWKAGASYEQYF.

The CDR3 coding sequence is TGCGCCAGCAGACAGGACGACCGGAGGGGGGGCACTGAAGCTTTCTTT. It yields the protein CASRQDDRRGGTEAFF. The chain uses TRBV5-1 and TRBJ1-1; maybe TRBD1 (6 bases). The CDR3 sequence is 16 residues long. Per the germline V gene, CDR1 is SGHRS and CDR2 is YFSETQ. Between the trimmed V and J ends, which lost 5 bases and 4 bases, there was a span of 21 bases.

The table lists this clone with a few counts. This rearrangement joins TRBV9 to TRBJ1-2; 9 nucleotides align to TRBD1. V was clipped by 4 bases and J by 7 bases; unmatched bases: 5. This CDR3 comprises 13 residues. Germline V gene lookup returns CDR1 SGDLS and CDR2 YYNGEE. The CDR3 sequence is CASSRTGDSGYTF. In DNA form, the CDR3 reads TGTGCCAGCAGCCGGACAGGGGATAGTGGCTACACCTTC.

The rearrangement uses TRBV19 and TRBJ1-5, with TRBD1 as a possible D gene (5 bases). Germline-derived CDR1 and CDR2 are LNHDA and SQIVND (reference sequence). V lost 8 bases and J 6 bases, leaving 11 bases between the germline ends. The CDR3 consists of 12 residues. The CDR3 nucleotides read TGTGCCAGTCGCGGGGGGATTCAGCCCCAGCATTTT. This encodes CASRGGIQPQHF.

V gene TRBV5-6 combines with J gene TRBJ1-3, with unresolved D. The germline V and J ends were trimmed by 5 bases and 0 bases, with 6 bases remaining between them. CDR1 and CDR2 (germline): SGHDT, YYEEEE. This CDR3 has 13 amino acids. The CDR3 DNA is TGTGCCAGCAGGGACGTCTCTGGAAACACCATATATTTT. Amino acid sequence: CASRDVSGNTIYF.

The chain employs TRBV7-9 and TRBJ2-5; possibly TRBD2 for D (6 bases). The germline V and J ends were trimmed by 4 bases and 0 bases, with 12 bases remaining between them. This CDR3 region has 15 residues. CDR1 and CDR2 from the germline V gene are SEHNR and FQNEAQ (reference sequence). Here the CDR3 reads CASSSGEAYQETQYF. DNA of the CDR3: TGTGCCAGCAGCTCGGGGGAGGCGTACCAAGAGACCCAGTACTTC.